The T cell receptor beta chain under discussion was sequenced for a study of OX40 agonist ivuxolimab in advanced cancers. Study results and limitations: Averaged across samples, CD8+ T cells carried more expanded clones than CD4+ did. Partial responders receiving 0.1-3.0 mg/kg showed among the lowest clonal expansion.

Germline CDR1 LNHDA, CDR2 SQIVND (reference sequence). The CDR3 is 14 amino acids. V trimming: 6 bases; J trimming: 6 bases; junction bases outside the gene matches: 7. Generated by immunoSEQ multiplex PCR, the TCRdb table keeps only in-frame clones and is missing some. The table has more than 45,000 clones, about 85% seen once. As for this clone: Its target is unknown.

This TCR derives from an adult with an advanced solid tumor such as melanoma, head and neck, liver or kidney cancer. The chain employs TRBV19 and TRBJ2-7; 11 bases map to TRBD2. Here the sequenced sample was CD4+ or CD8+ T cells sorted from blood, taken in a trial of the OX40 agonist ivuxolimab. The DNA for the CDR3 is TGTGCCAGTAGGGAGACGGGACTAGCGGCCGAGCAGTACTTC. It is translated as CASRETGLAAEQYF.